This TCR beta chain was recovered during a study of vaccination effects on CD4 cells after COVID-19. The data were produced by immunoSEQ multiplex PCR, yet TCRdb's version contains in-frame clones alone and is incomplete. This table has around 66,000 clones, roughly 74% appearing once. From germline, CDR1 is MDHEN and CDR2 SYDVKM. Losses at the gene ends were 6 bases for V and 4 bases for J; bases not matched to a gene: 6. This CDR3 region has 14 residues. As regards this clone: Its antigen is not known.

Following culture for approximately ten days, CD4+ T cells were isolated. Two doses of either BNT162b2 or mRNA-1273 were given to each participant. The sequencing here drew on CD4+ T cells from PBMCs cultured without peptide, taken after COVID-19 vaccination. The sequence derives from a human donor who received a COVID-19 vaccine. V gene TRBV28 combines with J gene TRBJ1-5; 7 nucleotides align to TRBD1. The CDR3 nucleotides are TGTGCCAGCAGCTTGGGACAGATAAATCAGCCCCAGCATTTT. Protein sequence: CASSLGQINQPQHF.